Sequencing of this T cell receptor (beta chain) was carried out in a study of cytomegalovirus exposure and HLA in healthy donors. Study-level information: From HLA-typed donors, an early data release held tens of millions of unique TCRs. Study-wide results and caveats: Across donors, most TCRs were seen rarely, yet some public ones were widespread. The study carried out a later analysis of TCR beta sequences. It associated around 17,000 of them with specific HLA alleles at a false discovery rate of 0.05.

Remarks on this clone: Its antigen is still unknown.

Germline V gene data show CDR1 as SGHDN and CDR2 as FVKESK. The CDR3 runs 15 residues. The V segment lost 7 bases and the J segment 5 bases; nucleotides outside the gene matches: 11. The PCR made use of 60 Vbeta and 13 Jbeta primers. Profiled with immunoSEQ multiplex PCR; TCRdb holds only in-frame clones, not every one. Here the sample table reports approximately 120,000 clones. This chain joins TRBV14 and TRBJ2-7, with 10 bases lining up with TRBD1. The sequencing input was PBMCs. This sequence was found in a man aged 25-45 years in good health and CMV-seronegative. CDR3 coding DNA: TGTGCCAGCAACCAGGGACAGGGGTGGTCAAACGAGCAGTACTTC. It translates to CASNQGQGWSNEQYF.